Listed here are 20 T cell receptor beta chains from one sample, sequenced in a study of identical twins. TCRdb reanalysed the 5' RACE reads using MiXCR and keeps one entry per CDR3 protein. Seen here are 1.5 million to 2 million distinct CDR3 sequences, about 31% observed once, and the top ten hold under 0.35%. Source material: cord blood. The origin of the receptors is a newborn girl in good health.

This chain connects TRBV24-1 to TRBJ2-7, with TRBD1 identical over 7 bases. The V gene's germline CDR1 is KGHDR and CDR2 SFDVKD. V shed 12 bases, J shed 4 bases, and the junction held 11 bases outside the gene matches. The CDR3 has 13 residues. The CDR3 sequence is CAARKGGWYEQYF. In nucleotides, the CDR3 is TGTGCCGCAAGAAAAGGGGGCTGGTACGAGCAGTACTTC.

The chain employs TRBV20-1 and TRBJ2-1; 12 nucleotides align to TRBD1. The CDR3 runs to 16 residues. J lost 5 bases, V lost 1 base, and 6 bases had no gene match. CDR1 is DFQATT, CDR2 SNEGSKA, per germline (reference sequence). CDR3 DNA: TGCAGTGCTAGAGCCCCGGGACAGGGGGCGAACAATGAGCAGTTCTTC. It is translated as CSARAPGQGANNEQFF.

This clonotype was observed a few times. V and J are TRBV6-2 or TRBV6-3 and TRBJ2-3; no clear D. V was cut by 3 bases and J by 3 bases, with 16 bases left in between. CDR1 is MNHEY and CDR2 is SVGEGT in the germline V gene. CDR3 length: 16 amino acids. The CDR3 DNA follows: TGTGCCAGCAGTTATTATCGTCATCAACCTACAGATACGCAGTATTTT. This sequence encodes CASSYYRHQPTDTQYF.

DNA for the CDR3: TGTGCCATCAGTGAAGGGGGCCGAAGCTTTCCCGAAAAACTGTTTTTT. The encoded protein is CAISEGGRSFPEKLFF. The chain has TRBV10-3 and TRBJ1-4, with 7 bases aligning to TRBD1. There are 16 residues in the CDR3. Germline lookup yields CDR1 ENHRY and CDR2 SYGVKD. Trimming removed 3 bases from V and 8 bases from J; junction bases left unmatched: 12.

This chain links TRBV5-1 with TRBJ2-3; D is unclear. With 0 bases removed from V and 8 bases from J, the gap between germline ends came to 13 bases. This CDR3 comprises 14 residues. The V gene's germline CDR1 is SGHRS and CDR2 YFSETQ. This CDR3 reads CASSLGAYLGTQYF. Here the CDR3 DNA reads TGCGCCAGCAGCTTGGGGGCCTATCTGGGTACGCAGTATTTT.

The sample holds a few counts of this clonotype. As DNA, the CDR3 is TGCAGCGTTGAATCAGGGGGCCTCGAGACCCAGTACTTC. Protein: CSVESGGLETQYF. The genes are TRBV29-1 and TRBJ2-5, with 8 bases aligning to TRBD1. The V gene end was trimmed by 2 bases and the J gene end by 5 bases; junction bases not matched to a gene: 4. Germline CDR1 and CDR2: SQVTM and ANQGSEA. The CDR3 length is 13 residues. Supplemented by reference TRBV29-1 and TRBJ2-5, the full variable domain reads SAVISQKPSRDICQRGTSLTIQCQVDSQVTMMFWYRQQPGQSLTLIATANQGSEATYESGFVIDKFPISRPNLTFSTLTVSNMSPEDSSIYLCSVESGGLETQYFGPGTRLLVL.

This chain connects TRBV13 to TRBJ1-2; possible D gene TRBD1, 6 bases. This CDR3 spans 14 amino acids. Germline V gives CDR1 PRHDT, CDR2 FYEKMQ (reference sequence). The germline V and J ends were trimmed by 0 bases and 7 bases, with 12 bases remaining between them. The CDR3, as DNA: TGTGCCAGCAGCTTAGGTGGGGGGCGCGGTGGCTACACCTTC. Protein sequence: CASSLGGGRGGYTF.

The J gene is TRBJ1-6, the V gene TRBV28; no reliable D call. This CDR3 comprises 11 residues. Between the trimmed V and J ends, which lost 2 bases and 11 bases, there was a span of 4 bases. The germline V gene has CDR1 MDHEN and CDR2 SYDVKM. The CDR3 sequence is CASSLGAPLHF. As DNA, the CDR3 is TGTGCCAGCAGTTTAGGGGCACCCCTCCACTTT.

In nucleotides, the CDR3 is TGTGCCAGCAGTGAACTAGCGCAAGAGACCCAGTACTTC. This gives the protein CASSELAQETQYF. The V call is TRBV2, the J call TRBJ2-5, with D tentatively TRBD2 (6 bases). This CDR3 region has 13 residues. Deletions cut 2 bases from V and 2 bases from J, with 6 bases between. The germline gives CDR1 SNHLY, CDR2 FYNNEI.

The V and J genes are TRBV24-1 and TRBJ2-2, with D perhaps TRBD1 (5 bases). The CDR3 runs 17 residues. Germline loops: CDR1 KGHDR, CDR2 SFDVKD. Trimming left V 4 bases short and J 7 bases short, with 21 bases between. The CDR3 sequence is CATSDPSQGNLNGELFF. The CDR3 coding sequence is TGTGCCACCAGTGACCCCTCGCAGGGAAATTTAAACGGGGAGCTGTTTTTT.

This clonotype was seen a handful of times. V is TRBV2 and J is TRBJ2-5; 7 bases fit TRBD1. V lost 8 bases to trimming and J lost 2 bases; unmatched junction nucleotides: 5. The CDR3 length is 13 residues. From germline, CDR1 is SNHLY and CDR2 FYNNEI. Written as DNA, the CDR3 is TGTGCCAGCTGTGGACAGGTTCAAGAGACCCAGTACTTC. Protein sequence: CASCGQVQETQYF.

The rearrangement links TRBV12-3 or TRBV12-4 to TRBJ2-1; 9 nucleotides match TRBD2. CDR3 length: 16 amino acids. Trimming removed 6 bases from V and 0 bases from J; junction bases left unmatched: 6. CDR3 region: CASSHLLAGSYNEQFF. The CDR3 DNA sequence: TGTGCCAGCAGCCACCTACTAGCGGGCTCCTACAATGAGCAGTTCTTC.

This clonotype occurred a few times. This chain's CDR3 is CASSLYSGDQPQHF. CDR3 in DNA: TGTGCCAGCAGCTTGTACAGCGGGGATCAGCCCCAGCATTTT. This chain uses TRBV5-5 with TRBJ1-5; D remains ambiguous. Germline CDR1 reads SGHKS; CDR2 reads YYEKEE (reference sequence). Trimming shortened V by 1 base and J by 5 bases, and 10 bases separated the two germline ends. This CDR3 has 14 residues.

This chain uses TRBV28 with TRBJ2-5; D gene uncertain. The CDR3 runs 15 residues. The germline V gene has CDR1 MDHEN and CDR2 SYDVKM. V was clipped by 1 base and J by 3 bases, with 12 bases between them. DNA of the CDR3: TGTGCCAGCAGTTTATCCTGGGCTACAAAAGAGACCCAGTACTTC. Translation: CASSLSWATKETQYF.

The sample holds many counts of this clonotype. The V call is TRBV20-1, the J call TRBJ2-5; the D gene is possibly TRBD2 (6 bases). The J call may be wrong; the DNA end is better matched by TRBJ2-7. The CDR3 is 13 amino acids. Germline V CDR1 and CDR2: DFQATT, SNEGSKA (reference sequence). CDR3 region: CSARGDSEGEQYF. The CDR3 DNA follows: TGCAGTGCTAGAGGGGACTCCGAGGGCGAGCAGTACTTC.

The chain links TRBV20-1 to TRBJ1-1, with TRBD1 matching 7 bases. This CDR3 spans 13 amino acids. Germline loops: CDR1 DFQATT, CDR2 SNEGSKA (reference sequence). Trimming cost V 5 bases and J 11 bases; bases outside gene matches: 14. The CDR3 protein is CSASGQPPEGAFF. The CDR3, as DNA: TGCAGTGCTTCGGGACAGCCCCCTGAGGGGGCTTTCTTT.

CDR3 sequence: CASSQDFDGDYGYTF. The CDR3 DNA reads TGTGCCAGCAGCCAAGATTTCGACGGGGACTATGGCTACACCTTC. The chain uses TRBV14 and TRBJ1-2, with D hard to call. This CDR3 has 15 residues. Germline CDR1 reads SGHDN; CDR2 reads FVKESK. V dropped 0 bases and J dropped 3 bases, with 11 bases sitting between them.

V is TRBV6-5 and J is TRBJ2-3; 7 bases map to TRBD2. Germline V CDR1 and CDR2: MNHEY, SVGAGI. This CDR3 contains 15 residues. V lost 7 bases and J lost 4; bases outside the gene matches: 11. This CDR3 reads CASKAGSRGADTQYF. The CDR3 DNA sequence: TGTGCCAGCAAAGCGGGTTCTCGGGGGGCAGATACGCAGTATTTT.

Only a few counts were recorded for this clonotype. The chain links TRBV6-2 or TRBV6-3 to TRBJ1-2; 7 nucleotides agree with TRBD1. V shed 7 bases, J shed 2 bases, and the junction held 4 bases outside the gene matches. Germline CDR1 and CDR2: MNHEY and SVGEGT. The CDR3 contains 13 residues. The CDR3 is CASKPGGNYGYTF. CDR3 DNA: TGTGCCAGCAAGCCAGGGGGGAACTATGGCTACACCTTC.

The rearrangement uses TRBV20-1 and TRBJ1-1; the D is unclear. Germline values: CDR1 DFQATT, CDR2 SNEGSKA (reference sequence). The V end lost 4 bases, the J end lost 6 bases, and 15 bases lay between the germline ends. This CDR3 comprises 13 residues. The chain's CDR3 is CSAKATVRSEAFF. CDR3 nucleotides: TGCAGTGCTAAAGCAACCGTGAGGTCTGAAGCTTTCTTT.